This T cell receptor beta chain was sequenced during a study of blood T cell repertoires in COVID-19. The overall study: Sites across the United States, Italy and Spain contributed samples from acute and convalescent COVID-19. Sample material is recorded as cDNA or gDNA derived from T cells, B-cell-depleted T cells, or PBMCs.

Followed longitudinally, the Seattle patients had been enrolled during active infection. CDR3 length: 11 amino acids. V lost 2 bases and J lost 5, with 3 bases in between. Germline V gene sequence: CDR1 SGHRS, CDR2 YFSETQ. Original processing notes: Amplification from reference gene primers served as the basis for estimated nucleated cell counts. TCRdb's copy holds only in-frame clones and misses some; the assay was immunoSEQ multiplex PCR. The DNA gave D and trimming, while V, J and clone size come from that table. Of some 300,000 clones in the sample, around 90% were seen once. The TCR comes from a woman in her thirties or forties with COVID-19, enrolled during active disease. The sample consisted of peripheral blood. The gene calls are TRBV5-1 and TRBJ2-3, with D unresolved. CDR3 residues: CASSFRDTQYF. The CDR3 nucleotides read TGCGCCAGCAGCTTCCGAGATACGCAGTATTTT.